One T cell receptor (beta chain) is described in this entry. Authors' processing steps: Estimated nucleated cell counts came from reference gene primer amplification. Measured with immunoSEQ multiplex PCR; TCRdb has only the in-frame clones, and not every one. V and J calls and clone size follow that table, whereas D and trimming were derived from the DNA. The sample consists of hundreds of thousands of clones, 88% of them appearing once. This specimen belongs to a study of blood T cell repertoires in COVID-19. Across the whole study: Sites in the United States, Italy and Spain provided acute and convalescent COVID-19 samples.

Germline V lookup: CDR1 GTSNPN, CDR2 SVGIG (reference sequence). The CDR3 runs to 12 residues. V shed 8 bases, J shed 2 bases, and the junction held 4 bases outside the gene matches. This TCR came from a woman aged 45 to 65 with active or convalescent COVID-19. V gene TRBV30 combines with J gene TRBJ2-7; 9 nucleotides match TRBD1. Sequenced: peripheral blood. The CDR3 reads CAVGQGPYEQYF. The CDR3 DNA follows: TGTGCCGTGGGACAGGGTCCCTACGAGCAGTACTTC.